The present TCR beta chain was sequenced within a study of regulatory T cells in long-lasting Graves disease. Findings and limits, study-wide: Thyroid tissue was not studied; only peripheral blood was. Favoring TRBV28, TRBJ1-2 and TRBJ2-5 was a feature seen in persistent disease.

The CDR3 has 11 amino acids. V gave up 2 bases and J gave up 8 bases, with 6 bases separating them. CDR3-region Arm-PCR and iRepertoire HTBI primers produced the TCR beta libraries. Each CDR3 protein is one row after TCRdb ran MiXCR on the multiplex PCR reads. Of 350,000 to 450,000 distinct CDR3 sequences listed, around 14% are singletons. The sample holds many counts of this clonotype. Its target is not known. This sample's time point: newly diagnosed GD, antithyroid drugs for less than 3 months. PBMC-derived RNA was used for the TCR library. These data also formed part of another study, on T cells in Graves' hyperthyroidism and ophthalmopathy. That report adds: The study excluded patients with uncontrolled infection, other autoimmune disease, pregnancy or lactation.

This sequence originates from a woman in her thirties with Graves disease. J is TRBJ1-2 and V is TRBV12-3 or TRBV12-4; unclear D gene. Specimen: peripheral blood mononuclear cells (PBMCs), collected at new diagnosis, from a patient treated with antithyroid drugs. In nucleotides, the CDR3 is TGTGCCAGCAGTTTATTCCCCGGCTACACCTTC. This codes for CASSLFPGYTF.